This T cell receptor (beta chain) came from a study of persistence of HIV-infected CD4 T cells. General observations from the study: Antigen-responding cells were enriched for degenerate expanded CDR3beta sequences.

The CDR3 contains 13 residues. Between the trimmed V and J ends, which lost 6 bases and 1 base, there was a span of 7 bases. The immunoSEQ assay was version 4, run in survey mode. Libraries were prepared by immunoSEQ multiplex PCR; TCRdb keeps only in-frame clonotypes and omits some of them. This table holds tens of thousands of clones, around four fifths found once. Concerning this clone itself: What it binds is not known.

Stimulation used about 9.2 ug/mL lysate from CMV-infected fibroblasts. CD40L/CD69 double-negative CD45RO-high memory CD4+ T cells were collected. The rearrangement links TRBV12-3 or TRBV12-4 to TRBJ1-3; D unresolved. This material consisted of CD4+ T cells sorted from PBMCs after approximately 19-hour stimulation, taken from a patient who received antiretroviral therapy. This receptor was identified in an adult woman with HIV who was CMV-seropositive. CDR3 protein: CASRPRSGNTIYF. The CDR3 DNA reads as TGTGCCAGCAGGCCGAGGTCTGGAAACACCATATATTTT.